Listed below are T cell receptor beta chains from one sample, sequenced in a study of T-cell reconstitution after alpha-beta-depleted transplantation in children. A single record per CDR3 protein comes from TCRdb applying MiXCR to the PCR reads. The sample holds about 980,000 distinct CDR3 sequences, about 29% seen once. The sequences come from PBMCs, mostly from graft donor cells, collected 360 days after TCRalphabeta/CD19-depleted stem cell transplant. These TCRs come from a boy under two years old who had a stem cell transplant for SCID, so the T cells may come from the graft donor. The CDR3 runs from the conserved cysteine through the conserved F or W. The D gene is left open where the match is weak. Part of the rows lack a size; the others show once, few, many or a class for expanded clones.

j_call d_call v_call clone_size cdr3_aa cdr3_nt
TRBJ2-1 TRBD1 TRBV4-1 NA CASSHRTGPYNEQFF TGCGCCAGCAGTCATAGGACAGGGCCCTACAATGAGCAGTTCTTC
TRBJ1-6 TRBD1 TRBV10-3 few CAIREDRGKGNSPLHF TGTGCCATCAGGGAGGACAGGGGGAAGGGTAATTCACCCCTCCACTTT
TRBJ2-1 NA TRBV7-3 many CASSLGRGPSYNEQFF TGTGCCAGCAGCTTAGGTCGGGGGCCCTCCTACAATGAGCAGTTCTTC
TRBJ1-4 NA TRBV5-5 NA CASSGKASGNEKLFF TGTGCCAGCAGCGGTAAGGCGTCAGGGAATGAAAAACTGTTTTTT
TRBJ2-1 NA TRBV27 few CASSFGNYRAGTTEQFF TGTGCCAGCAGTTTTGGCAACTACAGGGCCGGTACCACGGAGCAGTTCTTC
TRBJ1-3 NA TRBV5-5 NA CASSNGQPSRNTIYF TGTGCCAGCAGCAACGGACAGCCTTCCCGAAACACCATATATTTT
TRBJ2-7 NA TRBV12-3/TRBV12-4 few CASSLYLSGGGYEQYF TGTGCCAGCAGTTTATACCTATCGGGGGGCGGATACGAGCAGTACTTC
TRBJ1-2 NA TRBV11-1 NA CASSLATGAYGYTF TGTGCCAGCAGCTTAGCCACAGGAGCCTATGGCTACACCTTC
TRBJ2-7 TRBD1 TRBV11-2 NA CASSWTGIYEQYF TGTGCCAGCAGCTGGACAGGGATCTACGAGCAGTACTTC
TRBJ2-3 TRBD2 TRBV6-2/TRBV6-3 NA CASSPLAVFTDTQYF TGTGCCAGCAGCCCACTAGCGGTATTCACAGATACGCAGTATTTT
TRBJ1-1 TRBD1 TRBV29-1 NA CSGLQGMNTEAFF TGCAGCGGCCTACAGGGGATGAACACTGAAGCTTTCTTT
TRBJ2-7 NA TRBV4-2 few CASSPSKGSEQYF TGTGCCAGCAGCCCCTCCAAAGGGTCCGAGCAGTACTTC
TRBJ2-1 NA TRBV12-3/TRBV12-4 few CASTNNNEQFF TGTGCCAGCACGAATAACAATGAGCAGTTCTTC
TRBJ2-7 NA TRBV5-1 few CASSLYTGYVGYEQYF TGCGCCAGCAGCCTCTATACAGGGTACGTCGGCTACGAGCAGTACTTC
TRBJ2-7 NA TRBV5-1 few CASSLVRLPYEQYF TGCGCCAGCAGCTTGGTCCGGTTACCCTACGAGCAGTACTTC
TRBJ2-3 NA TRBV27 NA CASKPQMGRILTDTQYF TGTGCCAGCAAGCCCCAGATGGGCCGGATTCTCACAGATACGCAGTATTTT
TRBJ2-7 NA TRBV5-1 NA CASSVGDEYEQYF TGCGCCAGCAGTGTTGGGGATGAGTACGAGCAGTACTTC
TRBJ1-6 NA TRBV20-1 few CSVKVGHRGSPLHF TGCAGTGTCAAAGTAGGGCATCGGGGTTCACCCCTCCACTTT
TRBJ2-5 TRBD1 TRBV2 NA CASSAGTGGSVTQYF TGTGCCAGCAGTGCTGGGACAGGGGGATCGGTGACCCAGTACTTC
TRBJ2-3 NA TRBV20-1 NA CSPPPPTDTQYF TGCAGCCCCCCCCCACCTACAGATACGCAGTATTTT
TRBJ2-3 NA TRBV6-1 NA CASSEDSLGTDTQYF TGTGCCAGCAGTGAAGATAGCTTGGGCACAGATACGCAGTATTTT
TRBJ2-7 NA TRBV15 NA CATSRGQSLNYEQYF TGTGCCACCAGCAGAGGACAGTCCCTCAACTACGAGCAGTACTTC
TRBJ1-1 NA TRBV4-1 NA CASSQEEVGHSEVNTEAFF TGCGCCAGCAGCCAAGAGGAGGTGGGACACTCGGAGGTCAACACTGAAGCTTTCTTT
TRBJ2-1 TRBD2 TRBV5-1 NA CASSWSSGAFNEQFF TGCGCCAGCAGCTGGTCCAGCGGGGCTTTCAATGAGCAGTTCTTC
TRBJ2-3 TRBD1 TRBV20-1 NA CSATRQGGDTQYF TGCAGTGCTACCAGACAGGGGGGTGATACGCAGTATTTT
TRBJ2-7 TRBD1 TRBV29-1 NA CSVEGYPGQGFGEQYF TGCAGCGTTGAAGGATATCCGGGACAGGGTTTCGGCGAGCAGTACTTC
TRBJ2-5 NA TRBV29-1 few CSVVQVQETQYF TGCAGCGTTGTGCAGGTCCAAGAGACCCAGTACTTC
TRBJ2-1 TRBD2 TRBV5-1 NA CASSLTAGGPGNEQFF TGCGCCAGCAGCTTGACCGCGGGGGGACCGGGCAATGAGCAGTTCTTC
TRBJ2-5 NA TRBV6-5 many CASSYITPARSAETQYF TGTGCCAGCAGTTATATTACCCCCGCGCGATCGGCAGAGACCCAGTACTTC
TRBJ2-6 NA TRBV19 NA CASTFAWSGANVLTF TGTGCCAGTACTTTCGCGTGGTCTGGGGCCAACGTCCTGACTTTC
TRBJ2-7 NA TRBV19 NA CASSIDGPTGRLRDEQYF TGTGCCAGTAGTATAGATGGCCCAACAGGGCGTCTCAGGGACGAGCAGTACTTC
TRBJ1-1 NA TRBV12-3/TRBV12-4 many CASSFRRGTEAFF TGTGCCAGCAGTTTTCGCAGGGGCACTGAAGCTTTCTTT
TRBJ1-1 NA TRBV5-1 many CASSLAGRTEAFF TGCGCCAGCAGCTTGGCCGGCAGAACTGAAGCTTTCTTT
TRBJ1-6 TRBD1 TRBV7-8 few CASSLRQGHSPLHF TGTGCCAGCAGCTTACGACAGGGGCATTCACCCCTCCACTTT
TRBJ2-7 NA TRBV29-1 few CSVAILPYEQYF TGCAGCGTTGCGATCCTCCCCTACGAGCAGTACTTC
TRBJ1-5 NA TRBV11-2 few CASSFAHNQPQHF TGTGCCAGCAGCTTCGCCCACAATCAGCCCCAGCATTTT
TRBJ2-5 TRBD2 TRBV6-1 NA CATKPRGGGETQYF TGTGCCACCAAGCCGCGGGGGGGCGGTGAGACCCAGTACTTC
TRBJ1-5 NA TRBV27 NA CASSLSRNSNQPQHF TGTGCCAGCAGTTTATCACGAAATAGCAATCAGCCCCAGCATTTT
TRBJ2-1 NA TRBV4-2 NA CASSQVIKGHNEQFF TGTGCCAGCAGCCAGGTGATTAAGGGTCACAATGAGCAGTTCTTC
TRBJ2-4 NA TRBV11-1 few CASSPNVAGKNIQYF TGTGCCAGCAGCCCCAACGTGGCGGGGAAAAACATTCAGTACTTC
TRBJ2-2 NA TRBV7-3 NA CASSLRPADTGELFF TGTGCCAGCAGCTTAAGGCCAGCAGACACCGGGGAGCTGTTTTTT
TRBJ2-7 NA TRBV5-1 few CASSRQQPYEQYF TGCGCCAGCAGCCGACAGCAACCCTACGAGCAGTACTTC
TRBJ2-7 TRBD1 TRBV28 NA CASNNRGYEQYF TGTGCCAGCAATAACAGGGGCTACGAGCAGTACTTC
TRBJ1-4 NA TRBV15 NA CATSSEKGIEKLFF TGTGCCACCAGCAGTGAGAAAGGGATTGAAAAACTGTTTTTT